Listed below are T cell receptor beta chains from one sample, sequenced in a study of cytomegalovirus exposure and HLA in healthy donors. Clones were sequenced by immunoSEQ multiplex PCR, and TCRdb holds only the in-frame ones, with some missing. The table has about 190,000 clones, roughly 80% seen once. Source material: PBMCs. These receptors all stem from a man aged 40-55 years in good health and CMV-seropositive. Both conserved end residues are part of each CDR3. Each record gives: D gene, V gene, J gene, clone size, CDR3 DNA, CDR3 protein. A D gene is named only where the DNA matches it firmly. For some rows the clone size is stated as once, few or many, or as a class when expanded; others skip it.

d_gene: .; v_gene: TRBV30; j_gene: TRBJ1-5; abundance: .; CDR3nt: TGTGCCTGGAGTTTGGCTAGCAATCAGCCCCAGCATTTT; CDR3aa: CAWSLASNQPQHF
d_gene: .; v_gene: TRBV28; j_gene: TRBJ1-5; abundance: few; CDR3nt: .; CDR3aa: CASSSSGLSYNQPQHF
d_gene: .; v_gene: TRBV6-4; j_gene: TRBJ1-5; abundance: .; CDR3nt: TGTGCCAGCAGCCGGGACTTCAATAGCAATCAGCCCCAGCATTTT; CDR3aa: CASSRDFNSNQPQHF
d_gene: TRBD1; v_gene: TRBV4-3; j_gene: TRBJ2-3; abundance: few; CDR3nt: TGCGCCAGCAGCCCGGGGCTACAGGGGGATCCGCAGTATTTT; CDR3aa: CASSPGLQGDPQYF
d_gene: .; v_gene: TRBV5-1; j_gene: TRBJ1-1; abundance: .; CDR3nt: TGCGCCAGCAGCAGGACAAATATGAACACTGAAGCTTTCTTT; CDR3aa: CASSRTNMNTEAFF
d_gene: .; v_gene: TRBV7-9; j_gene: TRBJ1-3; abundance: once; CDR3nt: TGTGCCAGCAGCTTCACAGGGCTTATTGGAAACACCATATATTTT; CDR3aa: CASSFTGLIGNTIYF
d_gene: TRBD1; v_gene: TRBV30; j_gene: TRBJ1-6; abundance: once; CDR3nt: TGTGCCTGGAGTGTAACCGGGACAGGGAACTCACCCCTCCACTTT; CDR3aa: CAWSVTGTGNSPLHF
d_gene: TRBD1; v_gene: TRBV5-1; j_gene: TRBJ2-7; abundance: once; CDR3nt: TGCGCCAGTACCGCCGGGACAGGGGAGCTCTACGAGCAGTACTTC; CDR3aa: CASTAGTGELYEQYF
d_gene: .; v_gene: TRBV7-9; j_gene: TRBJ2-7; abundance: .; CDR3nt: TGTTCCAGCAGCCCTAACTACGAGCAGTACTTC; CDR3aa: CSSSPNYEQYF
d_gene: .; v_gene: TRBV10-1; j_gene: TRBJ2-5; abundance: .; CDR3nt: TGCGCCAGCAGTGATCCCGGCAGGGGCGAAGAGACCCAGTACTTC; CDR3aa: CASSDPGRGEETQYF
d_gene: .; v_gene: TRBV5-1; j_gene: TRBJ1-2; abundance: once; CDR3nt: TGCGCCAGCAGCTTGTGGGGGGTCGGGGGGGAAGACTATGGCTACACCTTC; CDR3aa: CASSLWGVGGEDYGYTF
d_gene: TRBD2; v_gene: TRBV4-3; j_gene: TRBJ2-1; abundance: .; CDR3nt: TGCGCCAGCAGCCAAATTCGGGGGGGCTACAATGAGCAGTTCTTC; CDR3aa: CASSQIRGGYNEQFF
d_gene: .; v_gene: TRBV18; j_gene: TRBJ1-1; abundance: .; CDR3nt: TGTGCCAGCTCACCCTTGTCCTTGAACACTGAAGCTTTCTTT; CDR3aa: CASSPLSLNTEAFF
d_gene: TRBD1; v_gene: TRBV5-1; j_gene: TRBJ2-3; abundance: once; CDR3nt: TGCGCCAGCAGCTTGAGCCGGGACAGGGGCCCAGATACGCAGTATTTT; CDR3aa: CASSLSRDRGPDTQYF
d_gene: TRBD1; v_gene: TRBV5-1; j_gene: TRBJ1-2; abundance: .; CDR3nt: TGCGCCAGCAGCCCCGGGACAGGGCACTATGGCTACACCTTC; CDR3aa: CASSPGTGHYGYTF
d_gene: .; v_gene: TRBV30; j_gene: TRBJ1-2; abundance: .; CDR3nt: TGTGCCTGGAGTCGGGTCTATGGCTACACCTTC; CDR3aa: CAWSRVYGYTF
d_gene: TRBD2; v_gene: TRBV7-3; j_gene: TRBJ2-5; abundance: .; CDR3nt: TGTGCCAGCAGCTCCGCTCAGCGGGGGTGGATGGAGACCCAGTACTTC; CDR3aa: CASSSAQRGWMETQYF
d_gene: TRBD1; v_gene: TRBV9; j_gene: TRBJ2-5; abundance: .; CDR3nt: TGTGCCAGCAGCGCGACAGGGTCAAGTTTGTACTTC; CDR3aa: CASSATGSSLYF
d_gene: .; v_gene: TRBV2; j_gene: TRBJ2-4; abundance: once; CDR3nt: TGTGCCAGCACCGAATCGGAGAAAAACATTCAGTACTTC; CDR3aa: CASTESEKNIQYF
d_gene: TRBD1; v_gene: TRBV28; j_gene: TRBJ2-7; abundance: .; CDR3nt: TGTGCCAGCAGTTTTGGGACAGGGGCCTACGAGCAGTACTTC; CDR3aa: CASSFGTGAYEQYF
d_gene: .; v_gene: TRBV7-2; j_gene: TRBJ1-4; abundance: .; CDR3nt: TGTGCCAGCAGCTCTAGAGCTTTTAATGAAAAACTGTTTTTT; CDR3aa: CASSSRAFNEKLFF
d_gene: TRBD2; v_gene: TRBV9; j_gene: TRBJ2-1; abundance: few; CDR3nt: TGTGCCAGCAGCGATAGCGGGGGCACCAATGAGCAGTTCTTC; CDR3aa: CASSDSGGTNEQFF
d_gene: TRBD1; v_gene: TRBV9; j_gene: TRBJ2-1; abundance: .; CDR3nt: TGTGCCAGCAGCGTCGAGGGGGCTTACAATGAGCAGTTCTTC; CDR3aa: CASSVEGAYNEQFF
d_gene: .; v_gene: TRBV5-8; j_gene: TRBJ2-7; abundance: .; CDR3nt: TGTGCCAGCAGCTTTGTACTCCGGGACATGACCTACGAGCAGTACTTC; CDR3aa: CASSFVLRDMTYEQYF
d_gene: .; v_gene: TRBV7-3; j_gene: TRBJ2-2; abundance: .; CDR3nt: TGTGCCAGCAGCCCCGAGGGCACCGGGGAGCTGTTTTTT; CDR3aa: CASSPEGTGELFF
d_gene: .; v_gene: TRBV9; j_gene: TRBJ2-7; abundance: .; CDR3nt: TGTGCCAGCAGCGCAAATCCGGGACAATCCTACGAGCAGTACTTC; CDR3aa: CASSANPGQSYEQYF
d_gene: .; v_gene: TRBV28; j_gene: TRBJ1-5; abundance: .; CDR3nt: TGTGCCAGCAGGGTCACCGGGCAGCCCCAGCATTTT; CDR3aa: CASRVTGQPQHF
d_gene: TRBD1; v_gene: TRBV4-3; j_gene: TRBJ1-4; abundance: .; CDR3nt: TGCGCCAGCAGGTCCACAGTGAACCAGGGGGTAATGAAAAAACTGTTTTTT; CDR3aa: CASRSTVNQGVMKKLFF
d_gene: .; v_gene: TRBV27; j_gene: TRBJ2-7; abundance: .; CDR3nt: TGTGCCAGTGGGGGCTTACGACCTACTAAGTACGAGCAGTACTTC; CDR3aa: CASGGLRPTKYEQYF
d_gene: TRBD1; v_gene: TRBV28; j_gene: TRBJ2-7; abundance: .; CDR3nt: TGTGCCAGCAGTTTTATATGGGACAGGGAGTCCTACGAGCAGTACTTC; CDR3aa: CASSFIWDRESYEQYF
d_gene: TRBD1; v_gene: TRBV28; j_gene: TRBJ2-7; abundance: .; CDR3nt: TGTGCCAGCAGTCCGGACAGGGCTCCGCTACTGGGCGAGCAGTACTTC; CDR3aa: CASSPDRAPLLGEQYF
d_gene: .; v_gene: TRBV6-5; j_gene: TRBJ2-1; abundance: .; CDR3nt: TGTGCCAGCAGTTACCGGCGGGGGCACAATGAGCAGTTCTTC; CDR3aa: CASSYRRGHNEQFF
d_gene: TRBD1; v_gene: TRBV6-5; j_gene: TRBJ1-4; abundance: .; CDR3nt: TGTGCCAGCAGCCGGACAGGGGTTAATCCAATTAAACTGTTTTTT; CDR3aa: CASSRTGVNPIKLFF
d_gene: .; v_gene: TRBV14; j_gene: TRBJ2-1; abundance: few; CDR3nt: TGTGCCAGCAGCCAAGAAAGGGCAGGGGGGCGCAATGAGCAGTTCTTC; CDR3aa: CASSQERAGGRNEQFF
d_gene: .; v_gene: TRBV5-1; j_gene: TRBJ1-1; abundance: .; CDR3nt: TGCGCCAGCAAACCTCTTCGACAAATGAACACTGAAGCTTTCTTT; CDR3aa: CASKPLRQMNTEAFF
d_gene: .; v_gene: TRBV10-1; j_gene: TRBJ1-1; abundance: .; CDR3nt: TGCGCCAGCAGTGAACACAGGCCTAACACTGAAGCTTTCTTT; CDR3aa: CASSEHRPNTEAFF
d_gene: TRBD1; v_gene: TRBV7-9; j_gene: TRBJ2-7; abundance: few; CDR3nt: TGTGCCAGCAGCCCAGGTAAAGACAGGGTCGACGAGCAGTACTTC; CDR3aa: CASSPGKDRVDEQYF
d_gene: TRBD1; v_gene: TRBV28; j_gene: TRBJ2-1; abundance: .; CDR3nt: TGTGCCAGCAGCCCCAGTAGACAGGGGGCAAGGAATGAGCAGTTCTTC; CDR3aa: CASSPSRQGARNEQFF
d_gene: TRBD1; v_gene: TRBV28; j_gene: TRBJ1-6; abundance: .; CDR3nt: TGTGCCAGCAGTTTAGGGGCCCCCGGGACAGTTAATAATTCACCCCTCCACTTT; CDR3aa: CASSLGAPGTVNNSPLHF
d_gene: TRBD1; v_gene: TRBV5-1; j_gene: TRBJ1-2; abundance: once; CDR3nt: TGCGCCAGCAGAGAGGGGGCCGGTGGCTACACCTTC; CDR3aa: CASREGAGGYTF
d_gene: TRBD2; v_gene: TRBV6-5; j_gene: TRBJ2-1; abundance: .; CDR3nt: TGTGCCAGCAACCCACTAGCGGGGGGCTACAATGAGCAGTTCTTC; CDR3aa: CASNPLAGGYNEQFF
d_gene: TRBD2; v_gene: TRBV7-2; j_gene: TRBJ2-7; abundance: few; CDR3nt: TGTGCCAGCAGTATACAGAGCGGGGGGGCCTACGAGCAGTACTTC; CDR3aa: CASSIQSGGAYEQYF
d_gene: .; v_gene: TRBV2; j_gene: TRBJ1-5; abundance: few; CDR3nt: TGTGCCAGCAGTGAGGAACTAGGTAGCAATCAGCCCCAGCATTTT; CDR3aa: CASSEELGSNQPQHF
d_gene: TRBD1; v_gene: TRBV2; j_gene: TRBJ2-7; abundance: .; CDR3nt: TGTGCCAGCAGTGAAGCCAACAGGGGGGAGCAGTACTTC; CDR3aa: CASSEANRGEQYF
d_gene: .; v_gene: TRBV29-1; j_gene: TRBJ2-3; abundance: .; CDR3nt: TGCAGCGTTGTCAATTTCGGCGGGGGCCGAGATACGCAGTATTTT; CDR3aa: CSVVNFGGGRDTQYF
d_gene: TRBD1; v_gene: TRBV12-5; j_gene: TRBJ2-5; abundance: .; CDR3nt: TGTGCTAGTGGCCCTGGGACAGAAGAGACCCAGTACTTC; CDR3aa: CASGPGTEETQYF
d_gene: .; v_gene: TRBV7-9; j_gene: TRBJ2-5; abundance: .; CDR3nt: TGTGCCAGCAGCTTAGCGGCCAGGGTTAGGGAAGAGACCCAGTACTTC; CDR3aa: CASSLAARVREETQYF
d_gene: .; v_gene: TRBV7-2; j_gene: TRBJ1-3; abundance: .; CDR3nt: TGTGCCAGCAGCTTAGTCCAGGGCGGGGGTGAACGAAACACCATATATTTT; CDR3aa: CASSLVQGGGERNTIYF
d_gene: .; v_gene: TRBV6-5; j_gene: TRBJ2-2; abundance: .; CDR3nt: TGTGCCAGCAGTTACTCGAACGCGGCGGGCCACGGGGAGCTGTTTTTT; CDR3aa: CASSYSNAAGHGELFF
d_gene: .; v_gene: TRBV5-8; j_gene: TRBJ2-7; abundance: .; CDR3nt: TGTGCCAGCAGCCCCAGCATGAGGTACGAGCAGTACTTC; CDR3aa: CASSPSMRYEQYF
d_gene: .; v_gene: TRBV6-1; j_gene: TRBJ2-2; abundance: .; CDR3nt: TGTGCCAGCAGTGAAGGACAGAACACCGGGGAGCTGTTTTTT; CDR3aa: CASSEGQNTGELFF
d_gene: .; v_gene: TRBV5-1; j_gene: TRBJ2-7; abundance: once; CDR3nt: TGCGCCAGCAGCCGGGACTCTATGAGCTCCTACGAGCAGTACTTC; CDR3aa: CASSRDSMSSYEQYF